This T cell receptor beta chain was recovered during a study of blood T cell repertoires in COVID-19. This clone was picked up a small number of times. Data came from immunoSEQ multiplex PCR; TCRdb stores just in-frame clones and leaves some out. The data hold around 700,000 clones, with 85% to 90% observed a single time. V shed 7 bases, J shed 12 bases, and the junction held 21 bases outside the gene matches. This CDR3 region has 16 residues. Germline lookup yields CDR1 SGHNT and CDR2 YYREEE (reference sequence). The sequenced sample was peripheral blood. This clonotype was sampled from a young woman with acute or convalescent COVID-19. This rearrangement joins TRBV5-4 to TRBJ2-1; 8 positions match TRBD2. CDR3 loop: CASSPGAGAREFVQFF. In DNA, the CDR3 is TGTGCCAGCTCTCCGGGAGCGGGGGCGCGAGAATTTGTGCAGTTCTTC.